The source of this T cell receptor (beta chain) is a study of blood T cell repertoires in COVID-19 (dated by TCRdb to 2020 to 2021). In terms of the full investigation: Samples covering the acute and convalescent phases of COVID-19 were provided by collaborators in the United States, Italy and Spain. The material from the prospective study consisted of cDNA or gDNA derived from T cells, B-cell-depleted T cells, or PBMCs. Subjects who had been exposed to COVID-19, were actively infected with it, or had recovered from it provided the deeply sampled blood TCRbeta repertoires that made up the dataset. The repertoires were made available in a free public database intended to serve as a resource for research on the immune response to SARS-CoV-2. The samples were drawn from two sources: the first 160 participants of the ongoing ImmuneRACE study, and over 950 subjects contributed by 6 global collaborators. The sample metadata nearly always contained a de-identified subject ID, COVID-19 status, age in years and sex. Where available, HLA class I and class II types were obtained from metadata supplied by the sample provider rather than from assay-based typing.

TCRbeta CDR3 regions were amplified from genomic DNA by means of the immunoSEQ Assay, a bias-controlled multiplex PCR. In the authors' own workflow: The number of nucleated cells in each sample was estimated by amplification of reference gene primers within the assay. Sequence reads were collapsed and filtered to measure the absolute abundance of every unique TCRbeta CDR3 rearrangement. Productive Simpson clonality was computed per sample as the square root of Simpson's diversity index over productive rearrangements. The table comes from immuneACCESS by way of TCRdb, which keeps in-frame sequences with V and J called. Part of the clones is missing from these tables; in studies checked, under half for an unresolved V gene and the rest for unknown reasons. V and J calls and clone size are as listed in that table; D and trimming were resolved from the DNA. Here the sample has approximately 240,000 clones; roughly 90% occur a single time. Jointly, the top ten make up roughly 6.3% of the sample.

Enrolling through a virtual design, the prospective study's participants ranged in age from roughly 18 to 100 years and lived across 24 United States geographic areas. To assign participants to cohorts, the prospective study relied on clinical history that participants themselves reported in a screening survey and a study questionnaire. In the prospective study, whole blood, serum and a nasopharyngeal or oropharyngeal swab were collected from each participant by mobile phlebotomists. Additional blood draws and questionnaires over an approximately 2-month period could optionally be provided by prospective study participants. Before DNA extraction, prospective study blood samples were shipped either frozen or at room temperature. The CDR3 runs 17 residues from the cysteine to the phenylalanine. Only CDR3 DNA is held: 51 bases, read in frame from base 1. Sequences MGHRA (CDR1) and YSYEKL (CDR2) are obtained from the germline V gene. V is reduced by 0 bases and J by 1 base, leaving a spacing of 15 bases between them.

Summary of the overall study and its limitations: The amount of clinical and demographic metadata varied by source and participant and was provided uncurated.

Concerning this clone itself: Its target antigen remains unknown. No clone much larger than this one lies a single base away; base qualities are absent.

The sequence was obtained from a woman aged 25-40 years with acute COVID-19. Here the chain combines TRBV4-1 and TRBJ1-2; a tentative D match to TRBD1 spans 5 bases. Sequencing was carried out using PBMCs or T cells enriched from blood (not recorded which). Here the CDR3 is given as CASSQEGGVPGNYGYTF. The DNA is TGCGCCAGCAGCCAAGAGGGAGGGGTGCCGGGTAACTATGGCTACACCTTC.